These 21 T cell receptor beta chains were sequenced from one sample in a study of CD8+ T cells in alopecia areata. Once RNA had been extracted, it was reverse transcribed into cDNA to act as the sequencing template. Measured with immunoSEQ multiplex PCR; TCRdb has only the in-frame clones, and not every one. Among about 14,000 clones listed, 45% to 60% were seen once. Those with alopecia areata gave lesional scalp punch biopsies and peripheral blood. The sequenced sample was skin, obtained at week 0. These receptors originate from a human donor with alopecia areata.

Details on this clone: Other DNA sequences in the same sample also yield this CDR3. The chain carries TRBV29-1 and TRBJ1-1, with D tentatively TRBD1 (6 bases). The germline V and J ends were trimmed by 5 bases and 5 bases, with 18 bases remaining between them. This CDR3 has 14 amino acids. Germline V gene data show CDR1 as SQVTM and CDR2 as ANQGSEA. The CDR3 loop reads CSVLGGAMGTEAFF. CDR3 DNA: TGCAGCGTTCTCGGGGGGGCTATGGGGACTGAAGCTTTCTTT. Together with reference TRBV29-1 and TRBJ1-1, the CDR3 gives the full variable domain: SAVISQKPSRDICQRGTSLTIQCQVDSQVTMMFWYRQQPGQSLTLIATANQGSEATYESGFVIDKFPISRPNLTFSTLTVSNMSPEDSSIYLCSVLGGAMGTEAFFGQGTRLTVV.

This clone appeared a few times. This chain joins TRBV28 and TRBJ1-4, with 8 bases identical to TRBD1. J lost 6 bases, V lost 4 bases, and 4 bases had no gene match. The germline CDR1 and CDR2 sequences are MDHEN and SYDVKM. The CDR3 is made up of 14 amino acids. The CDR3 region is CASSSPGGDEKLFF. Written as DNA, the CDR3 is TGTGCCAGCAGTTCCCCAGGGGGCGATGAAAAACTGTTTTTT.

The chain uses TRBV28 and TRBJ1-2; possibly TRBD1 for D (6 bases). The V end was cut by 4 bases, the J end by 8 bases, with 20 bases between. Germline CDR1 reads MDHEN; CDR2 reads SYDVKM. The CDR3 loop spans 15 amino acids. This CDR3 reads CASSWGRGKAGGYTF. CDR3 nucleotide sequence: TGTGCCAGCAGTTGGGGCAGGGGAAAGGCGGGAGGCTACACCTTC.

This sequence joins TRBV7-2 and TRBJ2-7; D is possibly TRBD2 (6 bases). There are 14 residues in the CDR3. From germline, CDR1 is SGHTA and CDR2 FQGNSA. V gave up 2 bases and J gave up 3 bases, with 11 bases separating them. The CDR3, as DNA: TGTGCCAGCAGCTTAAGCCCGGGGGACTACGAGCAGTACTTC. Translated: CASSLSPGDYEQYF.

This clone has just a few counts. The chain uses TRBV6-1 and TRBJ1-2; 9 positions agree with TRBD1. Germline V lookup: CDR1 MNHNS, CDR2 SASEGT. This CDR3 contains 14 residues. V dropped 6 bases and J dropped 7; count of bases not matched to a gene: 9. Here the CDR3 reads CASSGPGQGFGYTF. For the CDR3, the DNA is TGTGCCAGCAGCGGACCGGGACAGGGATTTGGCTACACCTTC.

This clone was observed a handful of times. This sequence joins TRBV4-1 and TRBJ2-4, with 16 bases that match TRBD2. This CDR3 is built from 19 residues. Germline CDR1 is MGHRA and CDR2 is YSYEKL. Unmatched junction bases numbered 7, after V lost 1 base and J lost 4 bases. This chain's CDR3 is CASSQAGTSGGALKNIQYF. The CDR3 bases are TGCGCCAGCAGCCAAGCCGGGACTAGCGGGGGGGCCCTGAAAAACATTCAGTACTTC.

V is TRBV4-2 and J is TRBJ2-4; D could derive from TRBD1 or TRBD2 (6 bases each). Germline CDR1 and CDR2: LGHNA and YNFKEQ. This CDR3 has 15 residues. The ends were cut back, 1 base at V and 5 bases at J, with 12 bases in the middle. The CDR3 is CASSQGGAKENIQYF. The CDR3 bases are TGTGCCAGCAGCCAAGGGGGGGCTAAGGAAAACATTCAGTACTTC.

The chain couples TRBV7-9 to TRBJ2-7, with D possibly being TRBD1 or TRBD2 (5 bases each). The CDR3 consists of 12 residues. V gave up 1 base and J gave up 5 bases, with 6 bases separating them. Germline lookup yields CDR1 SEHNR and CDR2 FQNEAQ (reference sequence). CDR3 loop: CASSLGGDEQYF. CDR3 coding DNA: TGTGCCAGCAGCTTAGGAGGGGACGAGCAGTACTTC.

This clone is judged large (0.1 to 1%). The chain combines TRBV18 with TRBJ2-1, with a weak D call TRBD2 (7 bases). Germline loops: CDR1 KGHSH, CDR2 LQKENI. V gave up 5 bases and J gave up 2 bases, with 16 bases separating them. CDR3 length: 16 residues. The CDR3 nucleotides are TGTGCCAGCTCAACCACGGGGGGCCGAGCCTACAATGAGCAGTTCTTC. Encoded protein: CASSTTGGRAYNEQFF.

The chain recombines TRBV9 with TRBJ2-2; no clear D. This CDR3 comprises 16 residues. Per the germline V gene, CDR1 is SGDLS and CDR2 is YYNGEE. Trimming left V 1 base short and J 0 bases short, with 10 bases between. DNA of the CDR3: TGTGCCAGCAGCGTATCAATGTTCGCGAACACCGGGGAGCTGTTTTTT. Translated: CASSVSMFANTGELFF.

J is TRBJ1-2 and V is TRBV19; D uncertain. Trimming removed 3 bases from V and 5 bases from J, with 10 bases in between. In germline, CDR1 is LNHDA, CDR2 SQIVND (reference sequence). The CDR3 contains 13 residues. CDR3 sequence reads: CASSINSGYGYTF. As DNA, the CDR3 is TGTGCCAGTAGTATTAATTCGGGATATGGCTACACCTTC.

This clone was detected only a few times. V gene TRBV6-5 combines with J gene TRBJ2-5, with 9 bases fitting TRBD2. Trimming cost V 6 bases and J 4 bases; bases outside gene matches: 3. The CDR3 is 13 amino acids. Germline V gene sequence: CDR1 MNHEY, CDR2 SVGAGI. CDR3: CASRFSGRETQYF. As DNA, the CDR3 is TGTGCCAGCAGATTTAGCGGGAGAGAGACCCAGTACTTC.

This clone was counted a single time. CDR3 DNA: TGTGCCAGCAGCTCCCGGGACGGACTTTATGGCTACACCTTC. Its translation is CASSSRDGLYGYTF. V is TRBV5-4 and J is TRBJ1-2, with a possible D match to TRBD1 (5 bases). Trimming pared 3 bases from V and 5 bases from J, leaving 14 bases between. The germline gives CDR1 SGHNT, CDR2 YYREEE (reference sequence). There are 14 residues in the CDR3.

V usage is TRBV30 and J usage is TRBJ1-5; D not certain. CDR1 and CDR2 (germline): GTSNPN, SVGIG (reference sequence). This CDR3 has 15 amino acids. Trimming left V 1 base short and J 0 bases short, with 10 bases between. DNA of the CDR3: TGTGCCTGGAGTGGAAGTGGGTATAGCAATCAGCCCCAGCATTTT. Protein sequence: CAWSGSGYSNQPQHF.

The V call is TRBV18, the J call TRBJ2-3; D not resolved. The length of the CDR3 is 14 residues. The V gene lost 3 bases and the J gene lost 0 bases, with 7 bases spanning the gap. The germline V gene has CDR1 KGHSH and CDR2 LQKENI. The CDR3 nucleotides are TGTGCCAGCTCACCGACCGCTAGCACAGATACGCAGTATTTT. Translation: CASSPTASTDTQYF.

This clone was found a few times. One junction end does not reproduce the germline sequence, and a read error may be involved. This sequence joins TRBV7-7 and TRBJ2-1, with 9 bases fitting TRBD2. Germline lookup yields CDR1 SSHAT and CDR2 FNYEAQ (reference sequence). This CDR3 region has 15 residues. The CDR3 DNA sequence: TGTGCTAGCAGCTTAGCGCTTGCGGGGGGGAATGAGCAGTTCTTC. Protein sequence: CASSLALAGGNEQFF.

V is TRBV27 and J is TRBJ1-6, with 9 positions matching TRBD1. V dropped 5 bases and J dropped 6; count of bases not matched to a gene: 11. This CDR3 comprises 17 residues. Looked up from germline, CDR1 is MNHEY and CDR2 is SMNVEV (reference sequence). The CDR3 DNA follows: TGTGCCAGCAGTCCAAACCGCCGACAGGGGGGTAATTCACCCCTCCACTTT. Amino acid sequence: CASSPNRRQGGNSPLHF.

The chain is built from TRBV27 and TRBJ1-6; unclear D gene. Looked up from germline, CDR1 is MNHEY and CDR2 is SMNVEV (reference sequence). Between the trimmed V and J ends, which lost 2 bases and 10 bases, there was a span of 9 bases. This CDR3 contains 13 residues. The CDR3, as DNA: TGTGCCAGCAGTTTAACGGGGTCGTCACCCCTCCACTTT. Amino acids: CASSLTGSSPLHF.

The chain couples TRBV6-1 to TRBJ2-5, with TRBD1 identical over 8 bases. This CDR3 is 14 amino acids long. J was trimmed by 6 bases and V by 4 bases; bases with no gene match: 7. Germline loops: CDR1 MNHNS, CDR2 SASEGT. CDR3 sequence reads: CASSAQTGVKTQYF. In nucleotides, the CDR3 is TGTGCCAGCAGTGCCCAGACAGGGGTGAAGACCCAGTACTTC.

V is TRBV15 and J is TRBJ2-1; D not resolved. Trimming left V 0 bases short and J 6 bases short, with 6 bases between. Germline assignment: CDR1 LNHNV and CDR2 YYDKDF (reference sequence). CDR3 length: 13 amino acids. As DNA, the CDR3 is TGTGCCACCAGCAGAGATAATGTCAATGAGCAGTTCTTC. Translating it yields CATSRDNVNEQFF.

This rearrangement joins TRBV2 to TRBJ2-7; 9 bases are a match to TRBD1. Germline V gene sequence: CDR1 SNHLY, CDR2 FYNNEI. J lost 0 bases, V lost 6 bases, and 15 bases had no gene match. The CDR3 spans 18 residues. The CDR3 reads CASSYPDRGGISSYEQYF. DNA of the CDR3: TGTGCCAGCAGCTACCCGGACAGGGGAGGTATAAGCTCCTACGAGCAGTACTTC. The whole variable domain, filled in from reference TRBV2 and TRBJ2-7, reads EPEVTQTPSHQVTQMGQEVILRCVPISNHLYFYWYRQILGQKVEFLVSFYNNEISEKSEIFDDQFSVERPDGSNFTLKIRSTKLEDSAMYFCASSYPDRGGISSYEQYFGPGTRLTVT.